Listed below are T cell receptor beta chains from one sample, sequenced in a study of beta chain features in type 1 diabetes. Assay: immunoSEQ multiplex PCR; the TCRdb copy retains only in-frame clones and omits some. The table lists roughly 240,000 clones, approximately 25% of them singletons, with around 0.013% in the top ten. Specimen: naive CD4+ T cells from blood. The source of these receptors is a woman in her 30s with type 1 diabetes. Each CDR3 is given with its conserved first and last residue.

j_call,v_call,cdr3_length,cdr3_aa
TRBJ1-1,TRBV4-1,15,CASSPVGQGNTEAFF
TRBJ1-5,TRBV27,16,CASSRKRQGRDQPQHF
TRBJ1-5,TRBV29-1,12,CSAQVVGQPQHF
TRBJ2-7,TRBV7-3,15,CASSPQGTLQDEQYF
TRBJ2-3,TRBV5-4,16,CASSLMLAGPADTQYF
TRBJ2-5,TRBV21-1,11,CALDRGETQYF
TRBJ2-4,TRBV2,14,CASSGRTGENIQYF
TRBJ2-1,TRBV5-1,16,CASSWGDRGQYNEQFF
TRBJ1-4,TRBV7-2,14,CASSRQGREEKLFF
TRBJ2-7,TRBV29-1,13,CSVPGDRVFEQYF
TRBJ2-3,TRBV29-1,15,CSATTGGGGTDTQYF
TRBJ1-4,TRBV10-3,14,CAISESRGHEKLFF
TRBJ2-1,TRBV4-1,12,CASSPRLNEQFF
TRBJ2-3,TRBV20-1,11,CSARDRFGQYF
TRBJ1-4,TRBV30,13,CAWNPTGGEKLFF
TRBJ2-7,TRBV30,13,CAWDVQGAGEQYF
TRBJ2-1,TRBV11-1,15,CASSLEAGGYNEQFF
TRBJ1-2,TRBV6-6,12,CASSYTNYGYTF
TRBJ2-7,TRBV18,14,CASSPGPSYYEQYF
TRBJ2-2,TRBV6-5,15,CASTHIRGNTGELFF
TRBJ1-1,TRBV7-9,13,CASSFSQGTEAFF
TRBJ2-5,TRBV28,15,CASSLSRTGGETQYF
TRBJ2-3,TRBV7-9,11,CASSSTDTQYF
TRBJ1-1,TRBV30,13,CAWTRQASTEAFF
TRBJ1-1,TRBV28,15,CASSLGQGAIAEAFF
TRBJ2-4,TRBV30,15,CAWRGLAGSKNIQYF
TRBJ2-1,TRBV29-1,12,CSGMTSGNEQFF
TRBJ2-1,TRBV2,13,CASRGLAVNEQFF
TRBJ2-7,TRBV4-2,15,CASSLRRDSPYEQYF
TRBJ2-7,TRBV7-2,14,CASSPDWVSYEQYF
TRBJ2-1,TRBV5-4,11,CASTTAGEQFF
TRBJ2-6,TRBV29-1,14,CPPGQGGGANVLTF
TRBJ2-7,TRBV27,16,CASSPEGDRGSYEQYF
TRBJ1-1,TRBV11-2,14,CASSGQGQNTEAFF
TRBJ2-3,TRBV30,12,CARAKVTDTQYF
TRBJ2-1,TRBV4-1,16,CASSQGQGPRGDEQFF
TRBJ2-1,TRBV29-1,16,CSVEKSSGSFYNEQFF
TRBJ2-2,TRBV4-1,15,CASSPRTSGTGELFF
TRBJ2-7,TRBV5-1,13,CASSLVGHYEQYF
TRBJ1-5,TRBV29-1,13,CSVGGGTNQPQHF
TRBJ2-1,TRBV5-1,17,CASSLATSGRSNNEQFF
TRBJ1-2,TRBV30,14,CAWSTYREFYGYTF
TRBJ2-5,TRBV4-2,13,CASSQAGEETQYF
TRBJ2-3,TRBV4-1,16,CASSQLTDRLADTQYF
TRBJ1-2,TRBV25-1,17,CASSQIGIGQANYGYTF
TRBJ2-3,TRBV7-9,17,CASSLALAAVSTDTQYF
TRBJ2-5,TRBV4-3,17,CASSLPSRLAVQETQYF
TRBJ2-3,TRBV5-1,14,CASSLAQGTDTQYF
TRBJ2-1,TRBV2,15,CASTDRSSSYNEQFF
TRBJ2-7,TRBV4-1,16,CASSQDTGRGFHEQYF
TRBJ2-7,TRBV2,16,CASSEEGGLISYEQYF
TRBJ2-3,TRBV7-2,14,CASSLWPSTDTQYF
TRBJ1-2,TRBV30,16,CAWSIMRTVTDYGYTF
TRBJ2-6,TRBV7-2,14,CASSLAGLQAVLTF
TRBJ2-5,TRBV29-1,14,CSVEGQGSGETQYF